These 20 T cell receptor beta chains were all obtained from the same sample, sequenced in a study of T cells after yellow fever vaccination. TCRdb redid the calling of the 5' RACE reads with MiXCR, one entry per CDR3 protein. The sample shows hundreds of thousands of distinct CDR3 sequences, around a sixth of them seen only once. The sequenced sample was PBMCs, obtained before the yellow fever booster vaccination. All receptors derive from a man younger than 35 who received the YFV17D yellow fever vaccine.

In its sample, this clonotype was seen a few times. This chain links TRBV4-3 with TRBJ1-6, with unresolved D. The CDR3 sequence is 14 residues long. V was trimmed by 4 bases and J by 13 bases, leaving 17 bases between them. Germline lookup yields CDR1 LGHNA and CDR2 YSLEER. The CDR3 DNA reads as TGCGCCAGCAGCCCTGCGTTTGAGGGCGCGCCCCTCCACTTT. Its translation: CASSPAFEGAPLHF.

The V gene is TRBV12-3 or TRBV12-4, the J gene TRBJ1-2; D not resolved. The germline V and J ends were trimmed by 5 bases and 2 bases, with 15 bases remaining between them. The CDR3 extends over 15 amino acids. The CDR3 region has the DNA TGTGCCAGCAGTCTGGGAGCCACCCCGAACTATGGCTACACCTTC. Protein: CASSLGATPNYGYTF.

Only a few counts were recorded for this clonotype. The genes are TRBV9 and TRBJ2-6; 9 bases map to TRBD1. This CDR3 contains 18 residues. V shed 2 bases, J shed 4 bases, and the junction held 10 bases outside the gene matches. Germline lookup yields CDR1 SGDLS and CDR2 YYNGEE. The CDR3 spells CASSVPGQGSGGANVLTF. Written as DNA, the CDR3 is TGTGCCAGCAGCGTTCCGGGACAGGGCTCTGGGGGGGCCAACGTCCTGACTTTC.

This clonotype was observed a handful of times. The chain combines TRBV5-1 with TRBJ1-1, with a possible D match to TRBD1 (5 bases). CDR1 is SGHRS, CDR2 YFSETQ, per germline. V was clipped by 7 bases and J by 4 bases, with 17 bases between them. CDR3 length: 14 amino acids. The CDR3 here is CASFQGGGGTEAFF. The CDR3 bases are TGCGCCAGCTTCCAAGGCGGCGGGGGCACTGAAGCTTTCTTT.

This chain connects TRBV5-4 to TRBJ2-3, with D tentatively TRBD2 (6 bases). There are 16 residues in the CDR3. The germline V gene encodes CDR1 SGHNT and CDR2 YYREEE (reference sequence). V lost 4 bases, J lost 0 bases, and 15 bases lay in between. CDR3 nucleotides: TGTGCCAGCAGCCAGAATCCGGGACTGAGCACAGATACGCAGTATTTT. It encodes CASSQNPGLSTDTQYF. The full variable domain, completed using reference TRBV5-4 and TRBJ2-3, is ETGVTQSPTHLIKTRGQQVTLRCSSQSGHNTVSWYQQALGQGPQFIFQYYREEENGRGNFPPRFSGLQFPNYSSELNVNALELDDSALYLCASSQNPGLSTDTQYFGPGTRLTVL.

This clonotype was observed a few times. The chain combines TRBV7-2 with TRBJ2-5; D gene unclear. CDR1 and CDR2 (germline): SGHTA, FQGNSA. The CDR3 extends over 15 amino acids. Trimming took off 1 base at V and 2 bases at J, with 11 bases between the two ends. The CDR3 here is CASSLGSTDQETQYF. For the CDR3, the DNA is TGTGCCAGCAGCTTAGGGAGTACAGATCAAGAGACCCAGTACTTC.

A few counts support this clonotype. The gene calls are TRBV12-3 or TRBV12-4 and TRBJ1-1, with D maybe TRBD1 (5 bases). Between the trimmed V and J ends, which lost 5 bases and 6 bases, there was a span of 16 bases. This CDR3 contains 14 residues. The DNA of the CDR3 is TGTGCCAGCAGTCCGCGGGTGGGGCGCGCTGAAGCTTTCTTT. Translation: CASSPRVGRAEAFF.

This clonotype was counted only a few times. The chain uses TRBV7-9 and TRBJ2-1, with 7 bases identical to TRBD1. The CDR3 is made up of 14 amino acids. Germline loops: CDR1 SEHNR, CDR2 FQNEAQ (reference sequence). V was pared by 3 bases and J by 9 bases, with 8 bases of the junction left unmatched. The CDR3 coding sequence is TGTGCCAGCAGCTTTAGGGACAGTATCGGTGAGCAGTTCTTC. Residues: CASSFRDSIGEQFF.

V gene TRBV6-6 combines with J gene TRBJ1-5; possibly TRBD1 for D (5 bases). Germline CDR1 MNHNY, CDR2 SVGAGI (reference sequence). This CDR3 spans 12 amino acids. Trimming took off 7 bases at V and 5 bases at J, with 9 bases between the two ends. The CDR3 loop reads CASTFRDQPQHF. CDR3 nucleotides: TGTGCCAGCACCTTCAGGGATCAGCCCCAGCATTTT.

The chain is built from TRBV20-1 and TRBJ2-7, with D perhaps matching TRBD1 (5 bases). Germline V lookup: CDR1 DFQATT, CDR2 SNEGSKA (reference sequence). The CDR3 has 12 amino acids. Trimming took off 3 bases at V and 1 base at J, with 7 bases between the two ends. This CDR3 reads CSASDRSYEQYF. CDR3 DNA: TGCAGTGCTAGTGACAGATCCTACGAGCAGTACTTC.

This clonotype has a count of ten or more. The chain carries TRBV29-1 and TRBJ2-2; D is possibly TRBD1 (5 bases). The CDR3 loop spans 16 amino acids. Trimming cost V 4 bases and J 0 bases, with 15 bases left between them. The germline gives CDR1 SQVTM, CDR2 ANQGSEA. The DNA for the CDR3 is TGCAGCGTTGGTGACAGAGCGCTCGCGAACACCGGGGAGCTGTTTTTT. Protein product: CSVGDRALANTGELFF.

This clonotype was detected ten times or more. The chain employs TRBV5-1 and TRBJ2-7; TRBD2 aligns across 7 bases. V dropped 4 bases and J dropped 3; count of bases not matched to a gene: 7. Looked up from germline, CDR1 is SGHRS and CDR2 is YFSETQ. The CDR3 sequence is 14 residues long. The CDR3 sequence: CASSRGVDDYEQYF. For the CDR3, the DNA is TGCGCCAGCAGCCGGGGGGTAGATGACTACGAGCAGTACTTC.

This clonotype turned up a few times. The chain carries TRBV20-1 and TRBJ2-1, with TRBD1 as a possible D gene (5 bases). CDR3 length equals 17 residues. Germline assignment: CDR1 DFQATT and CDR2 SNEGSKA (reference sequence). V lost 0 bases and J lost 2, with 17 bases in between. This chain's CDR3 is CSARDWSGQGPYNEQFF. DNA of the CDR3: TGCAGTGCTAGAGATTGGAGTGGTCAGGGTCCCTACAATGAGCAGTTCTTC.

The chain uses TRBV5-6 and TRBJ2-3; 13 bases map to TRBD2. The CDR3 is 17 residues long. Trimming cost V 5 bases and J 0 bases; bases outside gene matches: 6. CDR1 and CDR2 from the germline V gene are SGHDT and YYEEEE. The CDR3 bases are TGTGCCAGCAGACCTACTAGCGGGGGGGTTAGCACAGATACGCAGTATTTT. Amino acids: CASRPTSGGVSTDTQYF.

There are many counts of this clonotype. The chain carries TRBV20-1 and TRBJ2-7, with 8 bases that match TRBD1. The CDR3 loop spans 13 amino acids. From germline, CDR1 is DFQATT and CDR2 SNEGSKA (reference sequence). V dropped 7 bases and J dropped 5; count of bases not matched to a gene: 10. The CDR3 is CSVPGQGPHEQYV. The CDR3 DNA reads as TGCAGTGTCCCCGGACAGGGTCCCCACGAGCAGTACGTC.

This clonotype showed up just a few times. This chain links TRBV4-2 with TRBJ2-3, with D possibly matching TRBD2 (5 bases). The CDR3 sequence is 16 residues long. CDR1 is LGHNA, CDR2 YNFKEQ, per germline. The V end lost 0 bases, the J end lost 1 base, and 11 bases lay between the germline ends. CDR3 DNA sequence: TGTGCCAGCAGCCAAGATCTATACGGGGGCACAGATACGCAGTATTTT. Residues: CASSQDLYGGTDTQYF.

The table lists this clonotype with many counts. This chain uses TRBV7-2 with TRBJ2-1; D is uncertain. V gave up 1 base and J gave up 5 bases, with 6 bases separating them. Germline lookup yields CDR1 SGHTA and CDR2 FQGNSA. This CDR3 is built from 13 residues. The CDR3 region has the DNA TGTGCCAGCAGCTTAGGGCAGAACAATGAGCAGTTCTTC. As protein: CASSLGQNNEQFF.

This clonotype showed up many times. The chain uses TRBV5-1 and TRBJ2-3; D unclear. The ends were cut back, 1 base at V and 1 base at J, with 7 bases in the middle. This CDR3 comprises 14 residues. CDR1 is SGHRS, CDR2 YFSETQ, per germline. CDR3 region: CASSLPQGTDTQYF. CDR3 DNA: TGCGCCAGCAGCTTGCCGCAGGGCACAGATACGCAGTATTTT. The full variable domain, with the rest looked up from reference TRBV5-1 and TRBJ2-3, is KAGVTQTPRYLIKTRGQQVTLSCSPISGHRSVSWYQQTPGQGLQFLFEYFSETQRNKGNFPGRFSGRQFSNSRSEMNVSTLELGDSALYLCASSLPQGTDTQYFGPGTRLTVL.

A note on this clonotype: The junction differs from germline at one of its ends, possibly a read error. The chain recombines TRBV7-7 with TRBJ2-3; D not certain. The germline gives CDR1 SSHAT, CDR2 FNYEAQ (reference sequence). The CDR3 has 13 amino acids. The CDR3 loop reads CASSESGVDTQYF. The CDR3, as DNA: TGTGCTAGCAGCGAATCGGGCGTGGATACGCAGTATTTT.

This clonotype has ten or more counts. J is TRBJ1-6 and V is TRBV12-3 or TRBV12-4; a weak D match, TRBD1 (5 bases). The CDR3 is made up of 14 amino acids. Trimming stripped 5 bases from V and 4 bases from J, with 9 bases between. This chain's CDR3 is CASSPGPYNSPLHF. Written as DNA, the CDR3 is TGTGCCAGCAGTCCGGGACCGTATAATTCACCCCTCCACTTT.